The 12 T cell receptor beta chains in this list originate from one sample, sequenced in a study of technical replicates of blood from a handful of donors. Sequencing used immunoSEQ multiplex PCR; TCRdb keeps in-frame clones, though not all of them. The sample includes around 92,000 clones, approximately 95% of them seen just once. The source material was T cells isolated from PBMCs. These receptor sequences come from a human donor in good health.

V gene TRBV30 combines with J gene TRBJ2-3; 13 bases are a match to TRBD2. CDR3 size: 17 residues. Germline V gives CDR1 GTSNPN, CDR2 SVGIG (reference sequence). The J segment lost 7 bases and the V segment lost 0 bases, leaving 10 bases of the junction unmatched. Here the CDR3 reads CAWSVRTSGGALNTQYF. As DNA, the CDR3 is TGTGCCTGGAGTGTTAGAACTAGCGGGGGGGCTCTGAATACGCAGTATTTT.

CDR3 DNA: TGTGCCAGCAGTCCATACAGGGGCCCCTACGAGCAGTACTTC. Its protein is CASSPYRGPYEQYF. The rearrangement joins TRBV6-6 to TRBJ2-7, with 7 bases that match TRBD1. From germline, CDR1 is MNHNY and CDR2 SVGAGI (reference sequence). With 5 bases clipped from V and 2 bases from J, the junction kept 6 bases outside the gene matches. The CDR3 totals 14 residues.

DNA for the CDR3: TGCAGCGTTGGACTAGCGGGAGGTTACAATGAGCAGTTCTTC. Translation gives CSVGLAGGYNEQFF. The chain has TRBV29-1 and TRBJ2-1; TRBD2 matches at 13 bases. Germline V lookup: CDR1 SQVTM, CDR2 ANQGSEA. V gave up 4 bases and J gave up 4 bases; unmatched junction bases: 1. CDR3 length equals 14 residues.

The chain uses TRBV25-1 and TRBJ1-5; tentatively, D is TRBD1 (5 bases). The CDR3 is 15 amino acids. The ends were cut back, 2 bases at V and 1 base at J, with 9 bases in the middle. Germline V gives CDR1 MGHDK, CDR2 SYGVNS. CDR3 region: CASSESRVSNQPQHF. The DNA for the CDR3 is TGTGCCAGCAGTGAAAGCAGGGTGAGCAATCAGCCCCAGCATTTT.

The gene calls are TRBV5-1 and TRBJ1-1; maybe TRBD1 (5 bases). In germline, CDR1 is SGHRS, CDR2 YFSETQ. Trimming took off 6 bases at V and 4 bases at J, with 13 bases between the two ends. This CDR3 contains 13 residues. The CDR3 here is CASNRGMGTEAFF. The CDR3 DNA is TGCGCCAGCAATCGGGGGATGGGCACTGAAGCTTTCTTT.

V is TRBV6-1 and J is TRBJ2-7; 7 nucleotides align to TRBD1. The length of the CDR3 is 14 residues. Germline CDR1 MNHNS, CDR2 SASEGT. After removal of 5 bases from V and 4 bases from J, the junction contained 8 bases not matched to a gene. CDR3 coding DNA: TGTGCCAGCAGTAAGGCCGGGACAGCTTACGAGCAGTACTTC. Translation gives CASSKAGTAYEQYF.

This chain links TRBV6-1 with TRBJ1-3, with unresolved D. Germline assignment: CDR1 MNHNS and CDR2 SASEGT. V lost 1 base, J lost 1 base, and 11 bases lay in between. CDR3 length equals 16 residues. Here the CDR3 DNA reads TGTGCCAGCAGTGAAGTAACCGAGGCGTCTGGAAACACCATATATTTT. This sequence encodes CASSEVTEASGNTIYF.

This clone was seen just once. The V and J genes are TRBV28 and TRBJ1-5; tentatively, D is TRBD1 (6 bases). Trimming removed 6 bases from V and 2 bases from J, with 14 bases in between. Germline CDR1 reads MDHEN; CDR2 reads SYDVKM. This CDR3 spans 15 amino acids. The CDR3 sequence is CASSRGRGGNQPQHF. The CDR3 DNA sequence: TGTGCCAGCAGCAGGGGAAGAGGGGGCAATCAGCCCCAGCATTTT.

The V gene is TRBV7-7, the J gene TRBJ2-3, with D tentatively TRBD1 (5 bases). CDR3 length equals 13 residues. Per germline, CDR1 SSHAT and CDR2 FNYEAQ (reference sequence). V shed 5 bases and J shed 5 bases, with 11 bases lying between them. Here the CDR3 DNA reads TGTGCCAGCAGCCGTAAGACAGAAGATACGCAGTATTTT. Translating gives CASSRKTEDTQYF.

The CDR3 sequence: CASSVAGEQFF. The CDR3 DNA follows: TGTGCCAGCAGTGTAGCCGGTGAGCAGTTCTTC. V and J are TRBV6-4 and TRBJ2-1; no clear D. Trimming cost V 4 bases and J 9 bases, with 7 bases left between them. The V gene's germline CDR1 is MRHNA and CDR2 SNTAGT. The length of the CDR3 is 11 residues.

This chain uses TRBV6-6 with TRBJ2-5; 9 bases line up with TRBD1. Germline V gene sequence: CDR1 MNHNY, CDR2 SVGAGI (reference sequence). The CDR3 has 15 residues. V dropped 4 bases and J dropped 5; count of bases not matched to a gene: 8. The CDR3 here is CASSFLGQGEETQYF. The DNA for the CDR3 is TGTGCCAGCAGTTTTTTGGGACAGGGCGAGGAGACCCAGTACTTC.

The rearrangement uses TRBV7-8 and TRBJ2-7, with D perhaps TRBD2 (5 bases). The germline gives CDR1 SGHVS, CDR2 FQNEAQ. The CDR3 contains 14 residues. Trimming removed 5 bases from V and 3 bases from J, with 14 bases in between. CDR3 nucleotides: TGTGCCAGCAGCCCGCCGGGGAGCCACTACGAGCAGTACTTC. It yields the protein CASSPPGSHYEQYF. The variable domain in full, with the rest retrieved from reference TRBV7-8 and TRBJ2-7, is GAGVSQSPRYKVAKRGQDVALRCDPISGHVSLFWYQQALGQGPEFLTYFQNEAQLDKSGLPSDRFFAERPEGSVSTLKIQRTQQEDSAVYLCASSPPGSHYEQYFGPGTRLTVT.